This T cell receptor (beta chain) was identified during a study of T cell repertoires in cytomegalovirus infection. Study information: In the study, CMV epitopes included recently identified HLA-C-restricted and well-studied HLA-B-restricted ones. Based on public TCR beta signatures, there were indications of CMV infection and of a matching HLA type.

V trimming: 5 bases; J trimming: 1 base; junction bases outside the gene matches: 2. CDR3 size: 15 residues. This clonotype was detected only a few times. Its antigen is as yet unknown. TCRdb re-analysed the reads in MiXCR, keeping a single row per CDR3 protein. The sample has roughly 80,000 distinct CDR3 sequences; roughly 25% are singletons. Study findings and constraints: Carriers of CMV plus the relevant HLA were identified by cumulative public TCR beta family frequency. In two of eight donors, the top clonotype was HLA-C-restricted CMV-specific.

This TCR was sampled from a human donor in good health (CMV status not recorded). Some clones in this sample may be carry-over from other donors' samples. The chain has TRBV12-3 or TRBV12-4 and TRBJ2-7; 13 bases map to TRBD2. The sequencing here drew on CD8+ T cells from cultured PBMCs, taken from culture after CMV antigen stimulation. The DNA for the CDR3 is TGTGCCAGCAGTGCGGGACTAGCGGGGTCCTACGAGCAGTACTTC. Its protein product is CASSAGLAGSYEQYF.